Presented here are 13 T cell receptor beta chains from one specimen sequenced in a study of CD8+ T cells in alopecia areata. RNA extraction and reverse transcription yielded cDNA as sequencing template. The table came from immunoSEQ multiplex PCR; TCRdb's copy has only in-frame clones and leaves some out. The sample contains under 350,000 clones, over 45% of which appear only once. Treatment denoted: oral pan-JAK inhibitor, 5-10 mg twice daily. The sample was CD4+ T cells sorted from blood, taken at week 24, from a patient treated with tofacitinib. The receptors here all came from a human donor with alopecia areata.

The chain is built from TRBV29-1 and TRBJ1-3, with unresolved D. This CDR3 is built from 14 residues. V lost 7 bases to trimming and J lost 0 bases, with 13 bases between them. Per the germline V gene, CDR1 is SQVTM and CDR2 is ANQGSEA. CDR3 residues: CSARTVLSGNTIYF. As DNA, the CDR3 is TGCAGCGCCCGTACAGTACTCTCTGGAAACACCATATATTTT.

This clone was counted a few times. The V and J genes are TRBV7-9 and TRBJ2-3, with 11 bases lining up with TRBD2. Trimming at V came to 5 bases and at J to 3 bases, leaving 4 bases not matched to a gene. Looked up from germline, CDR1 is SEHNR and CDR2 is FQNEAQ (reference sequence). The CDR3 has 15 residues. The CDR3 DNA is TGTGCCAGCAGCACGGGACTAGCGGCGACAGATACGCAGTATTTT. Translation: CASSTGLAATDTQYF.

J is TRBJ2-4 and V is TRBV4-2; 13 bases fit TRBD2. Germline assignment: CDR1 LGHNA and CDR2 YNFKEQ. Trimming cost V 0 bases and J 12 bases; bases outside gene matches: 8. This CDR3 is 16 amino acids long. The CDR3 coding sequence is TGTGCCAGCAGCCAAGATTGGACTAGCGGGGGCCAGGCTCAGTACTTC. As protein: CASSQDWTSGGQAQYF.

This sequence joins TRBV7-9 and TRBJ1-2; no definite D call. CDR3 length: 11 residues. CDR1 is SEHNR, CDR2 FQNEAQ, per germline (reference sequence). Trimming stripped 1 base from V and 6 bases from J, with 3 bases between. In DNA form, the CDR3 reads TGTGCCAGCAGCTTAGGAAATGGCTACACCTTC. Translated: CASSLGNGYTF.

V gene TRBV5-1 combines with J gene TRBJ2-5; 7 bases agree with TRBD1. Germline V lookup: CDR1 SGHRS, CDR2 YFSETQ. The CDR3 sequence is 13 residues long. Trimming removed 4 bases from V and 3 bases from J; junction bases left unmatched: 3. CDR3 protein: CASSPTGEETQYF. The CDR3 DNA sequence: TGCGCCAGCAGCCCTACAGGGGAAGAGACCCAGTACTTC. The entire variable domain, with the rest obtained from reference TRBV5-1 and TRBJ2-5, is as follows: KAGVTQTPRYLIKTRGQQVTLSCSPISGHRSVSWYQQTPGQGLQFLFEYFSETQRNKGNFPGRFSGRQFSNSRSEMNVSTLELGDSALYLCASSPTGEETQYFGPGTRLLVL.

This clone was observed a handful of times. This chain uses TRBV7-9 with TRBJ1-2; D is uncertain. From germline, CDR1 is SEHNR and CDR2 FQNEAQ (reference sequence). This CDR3 has 12 amino acids. Between the trimmed V and J ends, which lost 5 bases and 4 bases, there was a span of 8 bases. The CDR3 sequence is CASSPMAYGYTF. The CDR3 region has the DNA TGTGCCAGCAGCCCCATGGCCTATGGCTACACCTTC.

The chain links TRBV9 to TRBJ2-1; D perhaps matches TRBD1 (6 bases). This CDR3 has 13 amino acids. Germline V lookup: CDR1 SGDLS, CDR2 YYNGEE. V lost 4 bases to trimming and J lost 8 bases, with 13 bases between them. CDR3 nucleotides: TGTGCCAGCAGCATACAGGGATTCGATGAGCAGTTCTTC. It is translated as CASSIQGFDEQFF.

The chain is built from TRBV5-1 and TRBJ2-5; 8 bases are shared with TRBD1. The J segment lost 4 bases and the V segment lost 4 bases, leaving 3 bases of the junction unmatched. Germline V CDR1 and CDR2: SGHRS, YFSETQ. This CDR3 is 13 amino acids long. CDR3 nucleotide sequence: TGCGCCAGCAGCCGACAGGGGTCAGAGACCCAGTACTTC. Protein product: CASSRQGSETQYF. Together with reference TRBV5-1 and TRBJ2-5, the CDR3 gives the full variable domain: KAGVTQTPRYLIKTRGQQVTLSCSPISGHRSVSWYQQTPGQGLQFLFEYFSETQRNKGNFPGRFSGRQFSNSRSEMNVSTLELGDSALYLCASSRQGSETQYFGPGTRLLVL.

V is TRBV15 and J is TRBJ2-5, with a weak D call TRBD2 (6 bases). V gave up 4 bases and J gave up 2 bases, with 11 bases separating them. Germline V lookup: CDR1 LNHNV, CDR2 YYDKDF (reference sequence). This CDR3 contains 14 residues. The DNA of the CDR3 is TGTGCCACCAGCACCCCGACTAGTCAAGAGACCCAGTACTTC. Translation: CATSTPTSQETQYF.

This clone was seen more than once but under ten times. This chain joins TRBV27 and TRBJ2-4; D may be TRBD2 (6 bases). CDR1 is MNHEY, CDR2 SMNVEV, per germline (reference sequence). The CDR3 extends over 15 amino acids. Trimming stripped 2 bases from V and 9 bases from J, with 17 bases between. The DNA for the CDR3 is TGTGCCAGCAGTTTAACGGGCGGGATGGGGACCATTCAGTACTTC. Protein product: CASSLTGGMGTIQYF.

This chain connects TRBV12-5 to TRBJ1-4; no reliable D call. Germline V CDR1 and CDR2: LGHNT, FRNRAP. CDR3 length: 13 amino acids. V shed 2 bases and J shed 8 bases, with 9 bases lying between them. CDR3 sequence: CASGLSGGEKLFF. The CDR3 region has the DNA TGTGCTAGTGGTTTGTCAGGTGGAGAAAAACTGTTTTTT.

CDR3 coding DNA: TGTGCCTGGGAGGGGAGATATAGGGGCTACACCTTC. It encodes CAWEGRYRGYTF. The chain joins TRBV30 to TRBJ1-2; perhaps TRBD1 as D (5 bases). Germline CDR1 GTSNPN, CDR2 SVGIG (reference sequence). CDR3 length: 12 residues. V lost 5 bases, J lost 8 bases, and 15 bases lay in between.

V and J are TRBV2 and TRBJ1-6; D may be TRBD1 (6 bases). Deletions cut 6 bases from V and 6 bases from J, with 12 bases between. This CDR3 contains 14 residues. Germline CDR1 reads SNHLY; CDR2 reads FYNNEI. The CDR3 region has the DNA TGTGCCAGCAGGGCGGACAGTAGTAATTCACCCCTCCACTTT. It codes for CASRADSSNSPLHF.